Presented here are 17 T cell receptor beta chains from one specimen sequenced in a study of Tregs in tolerant kidney transplant recipients. After approximately six days with irradiated graft donor PBMCs, CFSE-labeled recipient PBMCs were FACS-sorted. No cognate antigen is known for these TCRs. The method was immunoSEQ multiplex PCR; TCRdb's version includes in-frame clones alone and lacks a portion of them. This sample's clone table lists about 1,500 clones. The material sequenced was CD4+ T cells from blood cultured with allogeneic cells, taken before the transplant. The receptors were gathered from a human patient who received a combined kidney and bone marrow transplant.

A word on this clone: The sequenced fragment ends 3 residues before the CDR3 boundary, so the rest is inferred from the germline J gene. The chain uses TRBV20-1 and TRBJ1-5, with TRBD1 as a possible D gene (5 bases). This CDR3 has 13 residues. The V gene lost 3 bases and the J gene lost 6 bases, with 12 bases spanning the gap. Germline V CDR1 and CDR2: DFQATT, SNEGSKA (reference sequence). The CDR3 bases that were read are TGCAGTGCTAGCTTGGGGGGAGGTCAGCCC. Translating gives CSASLGGGQP. The full CDR3 reads CSASLGGGQPQHF.

Judged by frequency, this clone is large. The read terminates 3 residues before the CDR3 end, so the remaining end is supplied by the germline J gene. The chain combines TRBV12-5 with TRBJ1-4; 8 positions agree with TRBD1. J lost 10 bases, V lost 5 bases, and 12 bases had no gene match. Per the germline V gene, CDR1 is LGHNT and CDR2 is FRNRAP. This CDR3 is 15 amino acids long. Incomplete CDR3 DNA: TGTGCTAGTGGTCCCGGACAGGGATTAAGATCAAAA. It yields the protein CASGPGQGLRSK. The whole CDR3 is CASGPGQGLRSKLFF.

As to this clone: The read ends 3 residues early relative to the CDR3; the germline J gene fills the gap. The chain carries TRBV9 and TRBJ1-4, with D perhaps TRBD1 (5 bases). CDR1 SGDLS and CDR2 YYNGEE come from the germline V gene. The CDR3 length is 13 residues. Trimming pared 4 bases from V and 6 bases from J, leaving 10 bases between. The CDR3 DNA, read in part, is TGTGCCAGCAGCCCATGGGGGGATGAAAAA. This translates into CASSPWGDEK. The whole CDR3 protein reads CASSPWGDEKLFF. Based on the CDR3 plus reference TRBV9 and TRBJ1-4, the full variable domain is DSGVTQTPKHLITATGQRVTLRCSPRSGDLSVYWYQQSLDQGLQFLIQYYNGEERAKGNILERFSAQQFPDLHSELNLSSLELGDSALYFCASSPWGDEKLFFGSGTQLSVL.

About this clone: The sequenced fragment ends 3 residues before the CDR3 boundary, so the rest is inferred from the germline J gene. The chain couples TRBV5-6 to TRBJ2-3, with TRBD1 matching 8 bases. Germline CDR1 and CDR2: SGHDT and YYEEEE. CDR3 length: 15 amino acids. The CDR3 is CASSLDRGVGQPQYF. CDR3 DNA, as far as it was read: TGTGCCAGCAGCTTGGACAGGGGGGTAGGTCAGCCG.

Concerning this clone itself: The read ends 3 residues before the CDR3 terminus; that terminus is restored from the germline J gene. This chain connects TRBV20-1 to TRBJ2-1; a weak D match, TRBD2 (5 bases). Trimming removed 3 bases from V and 0 bases from J, with 12 bases in between. CDR3 length equals 15 residues. The germline CDR1 and CDR2 sequences are DFQATT and SNEGSKA (reference sequence). CDR3 DNA, as far as it was read: TGCAGTGCTAGTGGGCTAGCTAGCTCCTACAATGAG. The encoded protein is CSASGLASSYNE. The whole CDR3 region reads CSASGLASSYNEQFF.

Concerning this clone: The DNA ends 3 residues before the CDR3 does, and the rest of the CDR3 is filled in from the germline J gene. J is TRBJ2-3 and V is TRBV12-3 or TRBV12-4; D might be TRBD2 (6 bases). Trimming removed 6 bases from V and 1 base from J, with 11 bases in between. The CDR3 extends over 14 amino acids. The covered CDR3 bases are TGTGCCAGCAGAGCTAGCGTGCGCACAGATACG. It specifies CASRASVRTDT. The full-length CDR3 reads as CASRASVRTDTQYF.

Its frequency marks this clone as medium-sized (0.01 to 0.1%). The read ends 3 residues before the CDR3 terminus; that terminus is restored from the germline J gene. The rearrangement joins TRBV6-1 to TRBJ1-1; 8 bases align to TRBD1. Germline CDR1 reads MNHNS; CDR2 reads SASEGT. This CDR3 has 14 residues. The V gene end was trimmed by 3 bases and the J gene end by 7 bases; junction bases not matched to a gene: 7. The CDR3 sequence is CASSDLGQAFEAFF. The CDR3 DNA, read in part, is TGTGCCAGCAGTGATTTGGGACAGGCTTTTGAA.

Worth noting for this clone: The read ends 3 residues early relative to the CDR3; the germline J gene fills the gap. The chain employs TRBV7-2 and TRBJ1-2; TRBD1 is a possible D gene (6 bases). Germline CDR1 and CDR2: SGHTA and FQGNSA. The CDR3 is 15 residues long. CDR3 region: CASSPDRSSTDTYTF. CDR3 DNA (partial): TGTGCCAGCAGCCCGGACAGATCTAGCACAGATACC. The full variable domain, in which reference TRBV7-2 and TRBJ1-2 provide the parts outside the CDR3, is GAGVSQSPSNKVTEKGKDVELRCDPISGHTALYWYRQSLGQGLEFLIYFQGNSAPDKSGLPSDRFSAERTGGSVSTLTIQRTQQEDSAVYLCASSPDRSSTDTYTFGSGTRLTVV.

Remarks on this clone: The sequenced fragment ends 3 residues before the CDR3 boundary, so the rest is inferred from the germline J gene. V usage is TRBV18 and J usage is TRBJ2-1; TRBD2 might be the D (7 bases). Trimming took off 2 bases at V and 4 bases at J, with 12 bases between the two ends. CDR1 and CDR2 (germline): KGHSH, LQKENI. The CDR3 sequence is 15 residues long. CDR3 DNA, as far as it was read: TGTGCCAGCTCACCAGGAGGGGGGGGTTACAATGAG. Encoded protein: CASSPGGGGYNE. In full, the CDR3 reads CASSPGGGGYNEQFF.

Comments on this clone: Coverage ceases 3 residues before the CDR3 finishes, and the germline J gene fills in the end. The chain couples TRBV14 to TRBJ2-1; 11 positions agree with TRBD2. This CDR3 is built from 16 residues. Per the germline V gene, CDR1 is SGHDN and CDR2 is FVKESK. Trimming removed 3 bases from V and 5 bases from J; junction bases left unmatched: 6. Partial CDR3 DNA: TGTGCCAGCAGCCATTTGGGACTAGCGGCGGACAATGAG. It yields the protein CASSHLGLAADNE. Given in full, the CDR3 is CASSHLGLAADNEQFF.

According to its frequency, this clone is medium-sized. The CDR3 extends 3 residues past the end of the read, so its final part is completed from the germline J gene. The chain uses TRBV20-1 and TRBJ1-1; 7 bases are a match to TRBD1. V lost 3 bases, J lost 3 bases, and 7 bases stayed unmatched. The CDR3 totals 14 residues. Looked up from germline, CDR1 is DFQATT and CDR2 is SNEGSKA (reference sequence). CDR3 DNA, as far as it was read: TGCAGTGCTAGTCGTCGACAGGGTGACACTGAA. It specifies CSASRRQGDTE. The CDR3 in full is CSASRRQGDTEAFF.

About this clone itself: The CDR3 is cut off 3 residues early in the read; its end comes from the germline J gene. The chain couples TRBV7-9 to TRBJ2-4; D may match TRBD1 or TRBD2 (5 bases each). The CDR3 spans 14 residues. Germline CDR1 SEHNR, CDR2 FQNEAQ (reference sequence). The CDR3 reads CASSSSREPYGQYF. Incomplete CDR3 DNA: TGTGCCAGCAGCTCATCCAGGGAGCCCTATGGT.

Concerning this clone itself: The read terminates 3 residues before the CDR3 end, so the remaining end is supplied by the germline J gene. The chain combines TRBV7-9 with TRBJ2-5; the match to TRBD2 covers 13 bases. The germline V gene encodes CDR1 SEHNR and CDR2 FQNEAQ (reference sequence). This CDR3 region has 15 residues. The sequenced part of the CDR3 DNA is TGTGCCAGCACCGGACTAGCGGGAGTGGGAGATACC. Translated, it gives CASTGLAGVGDT. The entire CDR3 is CASTGLAGVGDTQYF. Using reference TRBV7-9 and TRBJ2-5 for the parts outside the CDR3, the full variable domain is DTGVSQNPRHKITKRGQNVTFRCDPISEHNRLYWYRQTLGQGPEFLTYFQNEAQLEKSRLLSDRFSAERPKGSFSTLEIQRTEQGDSAMYLCASTGLAGVGDTQYFGPGTRLLVL.

About this clone itself: The sequenced fragment ends 3 residues before the CDR3 boundary, so the rest is inferred from the germline J gene. The chain combines TRBV20-1 with TRBJ2-2, with D possibly matching TRBD1 (5 bases). Germline loops: CDR1 DFQATT, CDR2 SNEGSKA (reference sequence). The CDR3 is 16 amino acids. The covered CDR3 bases are TGCAGTGCTACCTCTCTGAGCACCTCTGGGGCCAACGTG. Encoded protein: CSATSLSTSGANV. The whole CDR3 reads CSATSLSTSGANVLFF.

For this clone: The sequence runs out 3 residues before the end of the CDR3; the remainder is reconstructed from the germline J gene. The chain recombines TRBV19 with TRBJ2-3; D perhaps matches TRBD1 (6 bases). The CDR3 spans 12 residues. Germline CDR1 and CDR2: LNHDA and SQIVND (reference sequence). The covered CDR3 bases are TGTGCCAGTAGACAGGGCGGTCAGCCG. This translates into CASRQGGQP. In full, the CDR3 is CASRQGGQPQYF.

Frequency places this clone as medium-sized. The read terminates 3 residues ahead of where the CDR3 ends, so the germline J gene completes it. J is TRBJ2-5 and V is TRBV9; D gene uncertain. The CDR3 loop spans 12 amino acids. Germline V gene lookup returns CDR1 SGDLS and CDR2 YYNGEE. Trimming cost V 3 bases and J 3 bases, with 6 bases left between them. The chain's CDR3 is CASSATEETQYF. The CDR3 bases that were read are TGTGCCAGCAGCGCAACGGAAGAGACC.

According to its frequency, this clone is medium-sized. The sequence runs out 3 residues before the end of the CDR3; the remainder is reconstructed from the germline J gene. The rearrangement links TRBV19 to TRBJ1-2; the match to TRBD1 covers 8 bases. The trim removed 2 bases at V and 1 base at J, leaving 3 bases unmatched. The CDR3 spans 15 residues. Germline loops: CDR1 LNHDA, CDR2 SQIVND (reference sequence). The sequenced CDR3 bases are TGTGCCAGTAGTATACGGACAGGGATTAACTATGGC. Protein: CASSIRTGINYG. The CDR3 in full is CASSIRTGINYGYTF.